Below are 22 T cell receptor beta chains sequenced from a single sample in a study of TIL therapy for anti-PD-1-resistant metastatic lung cancer. The time point is: pre-treatment sample, taken before nivolumab and TIL therapy. Sequencing used immunoSEQ v3. Measured with immunoSEQ multiplex PCR; TCRdb has only the in-frame clones, and not every one. The sample contains under 70,000 clones, more than 60% of which appear only once. Sequenced here: blood, sampled at baseline. Receptors originate from a person aged 25 to 85 with non-small cell lung cancer.

V and J are TRBV7-2 and TRBJ1-5; TRBD1 is a possible D gene (5 bases). Germline V lookup: CDR1 SGHTA, CDR2 FQGNSA. The CDR3 loop spans 13 amino acids. Trimming stripped 2 bases from V and 7 bases from J, with 9 bases between. The CDR3 sequence is CASSLQGSQPQHF. The CDR3 region has the DNA TGTGCCAGCAGCTTACAGGGTAGCCAGCCCCAGCATTTT.

V usage is TRBV6-1 and J usage is TRBJ1-1, with a possible D match to TRBD1 (5 bases). Germline V gene lookup returns CDR1 MNHNS and CDR2 SASEGT. The CDR3 has 15 amino acids. V was pared by 2 bases and J by 11 bases, with 21 bases between. The CDR3 sequence: CASSESQGRVGMAFF. The CDR3 DNA reads as TGTGCCAGCAGTGAAAGCCAGGGACGAGTGGGTATGGCTTTCTTT.

The chain links TRBV21-1 to TRBJ2-7. TRBV21-1 is recorded as a pseudogene. The length of the CDR3 is 18 residues. DNA of the CDR3: TGTGCCAGCAGCAAAGCGCAGGTACCTAAGAGGTTCTCCTACGAGCAGTACTTC. This encodes CASSKAQVPKRFSYEQYF.

Written as DNA, the CDR3 is TGTGCCAGCAGCCCACGCGTACGGGGCTACACCTTC. It translates to CASSPRVRGYTF. The chain joins TRBV28 to TRBJ1-2; the D is unclear. This CDR3 spans 12 amino acids. Germline-derived CDR1 and CDR2 are MDHEN and SYDVKM. Trimming pared 6 bases from V and 8 bases from J, leaving 13 bases between.

This chain uses TRBV4-3 with TRBJ1-2; TRBD1 is a possible D gene (6 bases). The CDR3 runs 15 residues. The germline gives CDR1 LGHNA, CDR2 YSLEER. V lost 1 base and J 0 bases, leaving 9 bases between the germline ends. CDR3 bases: TGCGCCAGCAGCCAAGGGGACATCCCTAACTATGGCTACACCTTC. This gives the protein CASSQGDIPNYGYTF.

V usage is TRBV2 and J usage is TRBJ1-5; TRBD1 agrees at 8 bases. The CDR3 has 15 amino acids. The trim removed 6 bases at V and 6 bases at J, leaving 10 bases unmatched. Germline assignment: CDR1 SNHLY and CDR2 FYNNEI. This chain's CDR3 is CASSELDRGRQPQHF. As DNA, the CDR3 is TGTGCCAGCAGCGAACTAGACAGGGGACGTCAGCCCCAGCATTTT.

The genes are TRBV27 and TRBJ2-1; TRBD2 is a possible D gene (7 bases). This CDR3 spans 14 amino acids. Trimming took 2 bases from V and 4 from J, leaving 9 bases between them. Per the germline V gene, CDR1 is MNHEY and CDR2 is SMNVEV (reference sequence). CDR3 DNA sequence: TGTGCCAGCAGTTTAGCGGGGGCGTACAATGAGCAGTTCTTC. It encodes CASSLAGAYNEQFF.

The chain couples TRBV5-4 to TRBJ2-5, with TRBD1 as a possible D gene (6 bases). This CDR3 region has 14 residues. The ends were cut back, 4 bases at V and 4 bases at J, with 14 bases in the middle. Germline lookup yields CDR1 SGHNT and CDR2 YYREEE (reference sequence). The CDR3 DNA sequence: TGTGCCAGCAGCCCGCCTGACAGGAGAGAGACCCAGTACTTC. It translates to CASSPPDRRETQYF.

This clone was seen just once. The chain has TRBV2 and TRBJ2-3; 7 bases are a match to TRBD1. The germline gives CDR1 SNHLY, CDR2 FYNNEI. J lost 6 bases, V lost 6 bases, and 9 bases had no gene match. This CDR3 has 14 amino acids. CDR3: CASSEMTGKDTQYF. CDR3 DNA: TGTGCCAGCAGCGAAATGACAGGGAAGGATACGCAGTATTTT.

The chain couples TRBV4-1 to TRBJ1-1; a possible D gene is TRBD1 (5 bases). This CDR3 comprises 16 residues. Trimming left V 0 bases short and J 0 bases short, with 11 bases between. Germline lookup yields CDR1 MGHRA and CDR2 YSYEKL. The CDR3 sequence is CASSQDWQGMNTEAFF. The DNA of the CDR3 is TGCGCCAGCAGCCAAGATTGGCAGGGAATGAACACTGAAGCTTTCTTT.

In its sample, this clone was seen once. The chain recombines TRBV5-5 with TRBJ2-3; D perhaps matches TRBD1 (5 bases). The CDR3 loop spans 15 amino acids. Per germline, CDR1 SGHKS and CDR2 YYEKEE (reference sequence). V lost 2 bases and J lost 7, with 17 bases in between. CDR3 DNA sequence: TGTGCCAGCAGCTTAGGTTCAGGGTTGTGGTATACGCAGTATTTT. It encodes CASSLGSGLWYTQYF. Full variable domain (rest looked up from reference TRBV5-5 and TRBJ2-3): DAGVTQSPTHLIKTRGQQVTLRCSPISGHKSVSWYQQVLGQGPQFIFQYYEKEERGRGNFPDRFSARQFPNYSSELNVNALLLGDSALYLCASSLGSGLWYTQYFGPGTRLTVL.

This rearrangement joins TRBV4-3 to TRBJ2-4; D remains ambiguous. The germline V and J ends were trimmed by 0 bases and 2 bases, with 14 bases remaining between them. The CDR3 is 17 residues long. In germline, CDR1 is LGHNA, CDR2 YSLEER. The CDR3 spells CASSQEAPTAPKNIQYF. The CDR3, as DNA: TGCGCCAGCAGCCAAGAAGCCCCGACGGCACCCAAAAACATTCAGTACTTC.

As DNA, the CDR3 is TGTGCCAGCAGCCGTGGGACTAGCGGGAGTAAAAATGAGCAGTTCTTC. This codes for CASSRGTSGSKNEQFF. This chain joins TRBV7-6 and TRBJ2-1, with TRBD2 matching 14 bases. This CDR3 has 16 amino acids. The germline V gene has CDR1 SGHVS and CDR2 FNYEAQ. The J segment lost 7 bases and the V segment lost 5 bases, leaving 7 bases of the junction unmatched.

In its sample, this clone was seen a few times. V is TRBV7-9 and J is TRBJ2-2, with D unclear. Trimming left V 0 bases short and J 1 base short, with 12 bases between. The CDR3 runs to 17 residues. CDR1 is SEHNR and CDR2 is FQNEAQ in the germline V gene (reference sequence). The CDR3 loop is CASSLAIEPWNTGELFF. The DNA for the CDR3 is TGTGCCAGCAGCTTAGCCATTGAACCATGGAACACCGGGGAGCTGTTTTTT.

This chain connects TRBV11-3 to TRBJ2-3, with D perhaps TRBD1 or TRBD2 (5 bases each). The V end lost 0 bases, the J end lost 3 bases, and 13 bases lay between the germline ends. The CDR3 extends over 16 amino acids. Germline CDR1 and CDR2: SGHNT and YENEEA. The CDR3, as DNA: TGTGCCAGCAGCTTAGATGGCGCAGGGAGTACAGATACGCAGTATTTT. Translating gives CASSLDGAGSTDTQYF. Filled out from reference TRBV11-3 and TRBJ2-3, the complete variable domain reads EAGVVQSPRYKIIEKKQPVAFWCNPISGHNTLYWYLQNLGQGPELLIRYENEEAVDDSQLPKDRFSAERLKGVDSTLKIQPAELGDSAVYLCASSLDGAGSTDTQYFGPGTRLTVL.

This clone appeared once. This chain connects TRBV2 to TRBJ2-3, with no clear D. The V and J ends lost 2 bases and 4 bases respectively, with 4 bases between them. CDR3 length: 12 residues. CDR1 is SNHLY and CDR2 is FYNNEI in the germline V gene. In DNA, the CDR3 is TGTGCCAGCAGTGAAATGTCAGATACGCAGTATTTT. This codes for CASSEMSDTQYF.

The rearrangement links TRBV28 to TRBJ1-1; D remains unclear. This CDR3 region has 14 residues. The germline V gene encodes CDR1 MDHEN and CDR2 SYDVKM. Trimming cost V 5 bases and J 0 bases, with 10 bases left between them. The CDR3 DNA reads TGTGCCAGCAGTCCCCAGTCGGTGAACACTGAAGCTTTCTTT. Translated: CASSPQSVNTEAFF.

This clone showed up many times. The V gene is TRBV6-4, the J gene TRBJ2-2, with D uncertain. Germline V gene lookup returns CDR1 MRHNA and CDR2 SNTAGT. Trimming stripped 5 bases from V and 1 base from J, with 8 bases between. CDR3 length equals 14 residues. The CDR3 here is CASSLEENTGELFF. The CDR3 nucleotides are TGTGCCAGCAGTTTAGAGGAGAACACCGGGGAGCTGTTTTTT.

This clone was seen only a few times. The chain has TRBV25-1 and TRBJ2-7; the match to TRBD2 covers 9 bases. In germline, CDR1 is MGHDK, CDR2 SYGVNS. This CDR3 contains 14 residues. Trimming removed 2 bases from V and 6 bases from J; junction bases left unmatched: 5. CDR3 in amino acids: CASSEGTSFREQYF. CDR3 DNA sequence: TGTGCCAGCAGTGAAGGGACTAGCTTCCGCGAGCAGTACTTC.

The chain employs TRBV9 and TRBJ1-1, with D possibly being TRBD1 (5 bases). Looked up from germline, CDR1 is SGDLS and CDR2 is YYNGEE. The CDR3 extends over 15 amino acids. The V end was cut by 0 bases, the J end by 5 bases, with 14 bases between. CDR3 in amino acids: CASSVVGEGWTEAFF. The CDR3 bases are TGTGCCAGCAGCGTAGTGGGGGAGGGTTGGACTGAAGCTTTCTTT. The variable domain in full, completed from reference TRBV9 and TRBJ1-1, reads DSGVTQTPKHLITATGQRVTLRCSPRSGDLSVYWYQQSLDQGLQFLIQYYNGEERAKGNILERFSAQQFPDLHSELNLSSLELGDSALYFCASSVVGEGWTEAFFGQGTRLTVV.

This clone was seen only a few times. V usage is TRBV7-8 and J usage is TRBJ2-1, with 13 bases identical to TRBD2. J gave up 7 bases and V 1 base, and 7 bases lay outside the gene matches. The CDR3 length is 17 residues. Germline CDR1 reads SGHVS; CDR2 reads FQNEAQ. CDR3 amino acids: CASSLEFLLAGGNEQFF. CDR3 in DNA: TGTGCCAGCAGCTTAGAGTTTTTACTAGCGGGAGGGAATGAGCAGTTCTTC.

This chain connects TRBV28 to TRBJ2-7, with D possibly matching TRBD1 (5 bases). The CDR3 is made up of 14 amino acids. V lost 5 bases and J lost 2, with 13 bases in between. Per germline, CDR1 MDHEN and CDR2 SYDVKM. CDR3 nucleotides: TGTGCCAGCAGTCTTCAGGGCCAAACCTACGAGCAGTACTTC. Encoded protein: CASSLQGQTYEQYF. Complete variable domain (other parts from reference TRBV28 and TRBJ2-7): DVKVTQSSRYLVKRTGEKVFLECVQDMDHENMFWYRQDPGLGLRLIYFSYDVKMKEKGDIPEGYSVSREKKERFSLILESASTNQTSMYLCASSLQGQTYEQYFGPGTRLTVT.